This T cell receptor (beta chain) was sequenced for a study of blood T cells in healthy people across ages. In this sample, this clonotype turned up a few times. Next came a second PCR, run for about 6 to 11 cycles, which used a sample-barcoded 5' primer along with a J-beta primer mix. In TCRdb, the 5' RACE reads were re-called with MiXCR into one record per CDR3 protein. The sample records over 750,000 distinct CDR3 sequences, approximately 25% being singletons. V was clipped by 5 bases and J by 16 bases, with 18 bases between them. The length of the CDR3 is 12 residues. From germline, CDR1 is MNHEY and CDR2 SMNVEV (reference sequence). These records were also assigned to another study, of T cells of mothers and their children.

Sequences were obtained from blood. V and J are TRBV27 and TRBJ2-1, with unresolved D. The source of this sequence is a boy younger than 18 in good health. The CDR3 loop is CASSQSGFWPFF. CDR3 coding DNA: TGTGCCAGCAGTCAATCTGGGTTTTGGCCTTTCTTC.